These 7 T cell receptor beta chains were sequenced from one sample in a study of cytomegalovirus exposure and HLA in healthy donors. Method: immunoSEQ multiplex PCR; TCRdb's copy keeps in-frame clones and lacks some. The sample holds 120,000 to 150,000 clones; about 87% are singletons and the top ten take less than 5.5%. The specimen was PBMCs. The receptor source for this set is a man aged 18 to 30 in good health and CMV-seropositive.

CDR3 nucleotides: TGTGCCAGCACCAGAGGGGGCACTGAAGCTTTCTTT. Amino acids: CASTRGGTEAFF. The genes are TRBV7-9 and TRBJ1-1; maybe TRBD1 (6 bases). The germline V gene has CDR1 SEHNR and CDR2 FQNEAQ (reference sequence). CDR3 length equals 12 residues. V lost 7 bases, J lost 4 bases, and 10 bases lay in between.

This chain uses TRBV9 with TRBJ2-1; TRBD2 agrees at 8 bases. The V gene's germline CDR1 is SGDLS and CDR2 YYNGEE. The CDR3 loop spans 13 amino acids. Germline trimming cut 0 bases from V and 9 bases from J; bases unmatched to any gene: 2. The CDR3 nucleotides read TGTGCCAGCAGCGTAGTAAGCGGGGGTGAGCAGTTCTTC. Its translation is CASSVVSGGEQFF. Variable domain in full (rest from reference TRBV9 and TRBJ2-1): DSGVTQTPKHLITATGQRVTLRCSPRSGDLSVYWYQQSLDQGLQFLIQYYNGEERAKGNILERFSAQQFPDLHSELNLSSLELGDSALYFCASSVVSGGEQFFGPGTRLTVL.

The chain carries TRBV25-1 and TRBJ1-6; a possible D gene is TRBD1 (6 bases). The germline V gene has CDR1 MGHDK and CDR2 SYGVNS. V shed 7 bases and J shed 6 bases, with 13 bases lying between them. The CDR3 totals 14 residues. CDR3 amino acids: CASTLSRGNSPLHF. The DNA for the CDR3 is TGTGCCAGCACCCTTTCCAGGGGTAATTCACCCCTCCACTTT.

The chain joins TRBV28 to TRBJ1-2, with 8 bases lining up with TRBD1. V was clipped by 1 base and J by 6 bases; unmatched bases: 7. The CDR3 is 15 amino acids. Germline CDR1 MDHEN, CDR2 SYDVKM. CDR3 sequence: CASSLSGQGANGYTF. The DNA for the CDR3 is TGTGCCAGCAGTTTATCTGGGCAGGGGGCCAATGGCTACACCTTC.

CDR3 in amino acids: CASSLARGKIDYGYTF. CDR3 nucleotide sequence: TGCGCCAGCAGCTTGGCCAGGGGCAAGATAGACTATGGCTACACCTTC. The chain combines TRBV5-1 with TRBJ1-2; D is perhaps TRBD1 (6 bases). Trimming cost V 0 bases and J 3 bases, with 15 bases left between them. Germline V CDR1 and CDR2: SGHRS, YFSETQ. The CDR3 has 16 residues. The full variable domain, its missing parts supplied by reference TRBV5-1 and TRBJ1-2, is KAGVTQTPRYLIKTRGQQVTLSCSPISGHRSVSWYQQTPGQGLQFLFEYFSETQRNKGNFPGRFSGRQFSNSRSEMNVSTLELGDSALYLCASSLARGKIDYGYTFGSGTRLTVV.

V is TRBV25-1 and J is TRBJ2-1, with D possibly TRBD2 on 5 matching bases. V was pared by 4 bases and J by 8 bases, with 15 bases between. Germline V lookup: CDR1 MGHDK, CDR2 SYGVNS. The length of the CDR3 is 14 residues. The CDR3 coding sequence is TGTGCCAGCAGTGGGGGTCTCGGGGTGCATGAGCAGTTCTTC. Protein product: CASSGGLGVHEQFF.

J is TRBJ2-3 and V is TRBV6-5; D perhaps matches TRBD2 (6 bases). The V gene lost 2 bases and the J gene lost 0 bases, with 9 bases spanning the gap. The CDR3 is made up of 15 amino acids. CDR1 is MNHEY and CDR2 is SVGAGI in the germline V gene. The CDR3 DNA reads TGTGCCAGCAGTTACGGGCGGGGTAGCACAGATACGCAGTATTTT. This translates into CASSYGRGSTDTQYF.